The source of this T cell receptor (beta chain) is a study of T-cell memory formation after mild COVID-19. General observations from the study: Contracting CD4+ clones sat mainly in CM and EM; CD8+ in EMRA. Confirmation was lacking for SARS-CoV-2 specificity of second-wave clones that peaked on day 37.

With regard to this clonotype: Its antigen is not known.

Amplification by 5'RACE using constant-segment primers produced TCR alpha and TCR beta cDNA libraries that carried sample barcodes and UMIs. TCRdb itself ran the 5' RACE reads through MiXCR, one entry per CDR3 protein. Here the sample spans roughly 300,000 distinct CDR3 sequences, roughly 13% being singletons. Between the trimmed V and J ends, which lost 7 bases and 4 bases, there was a span of 16 bases. Germline V gives CDR1 SGHVS, CDR2 FQNEAQ. The CDR3 has 14 residues. The chain recombines TRBV7-8 with TRBJ2-5; D is possibly TRBD1 or TRBD2 (5 bases each). Sequencing was performed on PBMCs or a T cell subset sorted from them (not recorded which). This sequence was found in a man aged 18 to 29 who had mild COVID-19 (a few samples of this study predate the infection). Cell type and time point are not known. Here the CDR3 DNA reads TGTGCCAGCAAGCTCCGCGGGCAGGGAGAGACCCAGTACTTC. Its protein product is CASKLRGQGETQYF.